This T cell receptor (beta chain) was captured in a study of neoadjuvant anti-PD-1 for oral cavity cancer. Described time point: after neoadjuvant nivolumab, at surgical resection. The V end was cut by 3 bases, the J end by 4 bases, with 19 bases between. Germline V gene sequence: CDR1 KGHSH, CDR2 LQKENI. This CDR3 spans 17 amino acids. Remarks on this clone: Its cognate antigen is unknown.

Clones were read by immunoSEQ multiplex PCR, and TCRdb kept only the in-frame ones, dropping some. Of tens of thousands of clones listed, approximately 40% were seen once; the top ten hold around 15%. Findings and limits, study-wide: Larger post-treatment preexisting tumor clones tracked with greater tumor shrinkage.

The source was tumor tissue, collected after nivolumab (anti-PD-1) treatment. The rearrangement uses TRBV18 and TRBJ1-5; tentatively, D is TRBD1 (6 bases). The TCR comes from a person between 40 and 79 years old with oral cavity squamous cell carcinoma. CDR3 protein: CASSPTSTGWGNQPQHF. CDR3 in DNA: TGTGCCAGCTCACCGACCTCTACAGGGTGGGGTAATCAGCCCCAGCATTTT.